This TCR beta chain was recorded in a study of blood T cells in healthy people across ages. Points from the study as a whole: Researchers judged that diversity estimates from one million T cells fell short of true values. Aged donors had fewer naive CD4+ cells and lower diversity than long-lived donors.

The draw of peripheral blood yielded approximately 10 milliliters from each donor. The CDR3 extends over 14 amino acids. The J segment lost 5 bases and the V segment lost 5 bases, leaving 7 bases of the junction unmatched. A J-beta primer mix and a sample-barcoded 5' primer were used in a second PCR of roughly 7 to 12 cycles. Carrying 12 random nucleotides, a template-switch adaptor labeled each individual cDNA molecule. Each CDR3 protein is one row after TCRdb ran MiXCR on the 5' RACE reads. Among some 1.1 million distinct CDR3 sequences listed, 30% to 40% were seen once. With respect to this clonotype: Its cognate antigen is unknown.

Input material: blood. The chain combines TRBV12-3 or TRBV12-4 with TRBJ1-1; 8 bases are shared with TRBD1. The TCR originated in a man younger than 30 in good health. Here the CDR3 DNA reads TGTGCCAGCAGTCCGGGACAGGTGAGAACTGAAGCTTTCTTT. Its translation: CASSPGQVRTEAFF.